This T cell receptor beta chain emerged from a study of beta chain features in type 1 diabetes (dated by TCRdb to the late 2010s). A note on the overall study: No differences in mean age, gender distribution, total cell number or subset yield were found between patients and healthy donors. Across all samples, 107,917,701 sorted cells were examined, and cell number per subset correlated strongly with RNA yield. In the study, TCRB repertoires of sorted circulating CD4+ T cell subsets from recently diagnosed type 1 diabetes patients were compared with those of matched healthy donors. Naive and central memory subsets were obtained from all 30 or so donors, but regulatory and stem cell-like memory subsets were isolated from only 8 patients and roughly eight healthy donors.

The entire isolated RNA was reverse transcribed using the High Capacity cDNA Reverse Transcription Kit, and thus expressed TCRB transcripts were sequenced. Deep immunoSEQ sequencing was performed on naive, central memory and regulatory T cell samples, with an average of around 3.5 million total reads per sample. After sorted cells were lysed in RLT buffer, RNA was extracted with DNase-treated RNeasy Micro or Mini kits, with the choice depending on cell number. Each cell subset was processed on its own to prevent cross-contamination, while patient and healthy donor samples were processed together. The immunoSEQ multiplex PCR was used to amplify TCRB sequences from cDNA, generating 87-bp fragments that spanned the CDR3 region. Amplicons were sequenced on the Illumina HiSeq platform. The authors' analysis ran thus. Synthetic template baselines were used to correct PCR bias computationally, reads within Hamming distance 2 were collapsed, and singletons that could not be merged were discarded. Reads were aligned to IMGT to assign V, D and J genes, CDR3 length, and insertions or deletions at six rearrangement sites. Clonotype counts were normalized to sorted cell number within each subset before computing true diversity and Gini coefficients with the tcR R package. The overlap coefficient, calculated on TCRB nucleotide sequences, was used to quantify repertoire sharing. TCRdb took over this immuneACCESS table, retaining in-frame rearrangements with V and J assigned. Such tables are incomplete; in checked studies, under half of the missing clones stem from an unresolved V gene, and the remainder is unexplained. D and trimming were read from the DNA, whereas the V and J calls and clone size are those reported in that table. In all, the sample holds hundreds of thousands of clones, and 8% of those were seen once. Around 0.44% of the sample is taken by the ten largest.

About this clone itself: No cognate antigen has been identified for it. Base qualities are missing; no much larger clone stands one base away.

What the work shows at the level of the full study, not this receptor alone: Only small numbers of individuals were included in the HLA sub-analyses, which left unresolved whether HLA type had any influence on TCRB rearrangement. Because cDNA was sequenced instead of genomic DNA, highly expressing activated cells could be over-represented, though the groups showed no difference in activation or CD3 levels. The naive, central memory and regulatory TCRB repertoires appeared to resemble one another more closely among patients than among healthy donors. At VDJ recombination sites, patients with type 1 diabetes made fewer insertions and deleted more nucleotides, a pattern implying thymic rearrangement abnormalities. Shorter templates might be favored by PCR, yet because patient and control samples were amplified and corrected together, any such skew would affect both groups equally. In all four CD4+ subsets, TCRB CDR3 length was moderately but significantly shorter in type 1 diabetes patients.

V and J lose 3 bases and 1 base, and a span of 9 bases separates them. The CDR3 starts with the cysteine, ends with the phenylalanine, and has 15 residues. The entry retains the CDR3 DNA only, 45 bases that are in frame from base 1. For CDR1 and CDR2, the germline V gene lists SGHVS and FQNEAQ. From each donor, a single peripheral blood sample of 100 to 150 mL on average was drawn into heparinised tubes. Naive, central memory, regulatory and stem cell-like memory CD4+ T cells were sorted on a BD FACSAria II using a panel including CD45RO, CCR7, CD25, CD127, CD95 and CD27. Every sorted population had a purity above 95%. Right away, PBMCs were isolated by Lymphoprep density gradient centrifugation and were stained directly, with no culture step. So that batch effects would be minimized, each experiment stained and sorted samples in pairs, pairing one healthy donor with one patient.

The origin of this receptor is a woman between 18 and 29 years old in good health. Sequenced: central memory CD4+ T cells from blood. Recombination joined TRBV7-8 with TRBJ2-2; confidence is insufficient to name the D gene. The CDR3 region reads CASSFSGQNTGELFF. The DNA sequence follows: TGTGCCAGCAGCTTCTCGGGTCAGAACACCGGGGAGCTGTTTTTT.